One sample yielded the 15 T cell receptor beta chains listed below, sequenced in a study of immune evolution from preneoplasia to lung adenocarcinoma. Profiled with immunoSEQ multiplex PCR; TCRdb holds only in-frame clones, not every one. This sample yields roughly 2,500 clones, of which 70% to 85% are seen a single time; under 3% belongs to the top ten. The material sequenced was FFPE atypical adenomatous hyperplasia tissue from the lung. Subset here: atypical adenomatous hyperplasia (AAH), lung preneoplasia. The origin of the receptors is a person in their 70s with lung adenocarcinoma.

As for this clone: A read error may account for a junction end that differs from germline. The chain links TRBV7-7 to TRBJ2-1, with a possible D match to TRBD2 (6 bases). Per germline, CDR1 SSHAT and CDR2 FNYEAQ (reference sequence). The CDR3 is 16 amino acids. The CDR3 region is CASSLAAGLSYNEQFF. CDR3 nucleotides: TGTGCTAGCAGCTTAGCGGCGGGCCTCTCCTACAATGAGCAGTTCTTC.

Notes on this clone: Sequence at one end of the junction differs from germline and may be a read error. The same CDR3 arises from other DNA sequences in this sample as well. J is TRBJ2-5 and V is TRBV5-4; D ambiguous. The CDR3 is made up of 11 amino acids. The germline CDR1 and CDR2 sequences are SGHNT and YYREEE (reference sequence). The CDR3 reads CASSLRKTQYF. CDR3 nucleotides: TGTGCCAGCAGCTTGCGAAAGACTCAGTACTTC. The full variable domain, completed using reference TRBV5-4 and TRBJ2-5, is ETGVTQSPTHLIKTRGQQVTLRCSSQSGHNTVSWYQQALGQGPQFIFQYYREEENGRGNFPPRFSGLQFPNYSSELNVNALELDDSALYLCASSLRKTQYFGPGTRLLVL.

This clone was detected a few times. The rearrangement joins TRBV21-1 to TRBJ1-4; TRBD1 is the table's D call and was not checked against the DNA. TRBV21-1 counts as a pseudogene. This CDR3 spans 15 amino acids. CDR3 sequence (DNA): TGTGCCAGCAGCACCACCGGGACAGGGGATGAAAAACTGTTTTTT. It encodes CASSTTGTGDEKLFF.

V is TRBV7-9 and J is TRBJ1-2; TRBD1 is a possible D gene (5 bases). The V and J ends lost 3 bases and 7 bases respectively, with 18 bases between them. The germline V gene has CDR1 SEHNR and CDR2 FQNEAQ (reference sequence). The CDR3 is 15 residues long. The CDR3 sequence: CASSLLSGSRFGYTF. CDR3 in DNA: TGTGCCAGCAGCTTGCTCTCAGGGTCACGCTTTGGCTACACCTTC.

This clone was seen a handful of times. The V gene is TRBV5-6, the J gene TRBJ1-1; TRBD1 aligns across 7 bases. Trimming cost V 4 bases and J 2 bases; bases outside gene matches: 5. This CDR3 has 14 residues. Germline lookup yields CDR1 SGHDT and CDR2 YYEEEE. CDR3 amino acids: CASSRQGRNTEAFF. CDR3 DNA sequence: TGTGCCAGCAGCCGACAGGGACGCAACACTGAAGCTTTCTTT.

CDR3 DNA: TGCGCCAGCAGCCAAGTTTCTAGCGGATACTACGAGCAGTACTTC. As protein: CASSQVSSGYYEQYF. This chain joins TRBV4-1 and TRBJ2-7, with TRBD2 matching 7 bases. This CDR3 has 15 residues. The germline CDR1 and CDR2 sequences are MGHRA and YSYEKL. V shed 1 base, J shed 3 bases, and the junction held 6 bases outside the gene matches.

Comment on this clone: The junction differs from germline at one of its ends, possibly a read error. This chain connects TRBV7-7 to TRBJ2-3, with D possibly being TRBD2 (5 bases). Germline V CDR1 and CDR2: SSHAT, FNYEAQ (reference sequence). The CDR3 runs 13 residues. CDR3 residues: CASSLPGADTQYF. The CDR3 DNA reads as TGTGCTAGCAGCTTACCCGGGGCAGATACGCAGTATTTT.

This clone appeared a single time. The rearrangement links TRBV4-1 to TRBJ1-1; weak D call: TRBD1 (6 bases). The CDR3 sequence is 14 residues long. V gave up 3 bases and J gave up 5 bases, with 13 bases separating them. Germline V gene sequence: CDR1 MGHRA, CDR2 YSYEKL. The chain's CDR3 is CASSQGAQWTEAFF. The CDR3 bases are TGCGCCAGCAGCCAGGGGGCGCAATGGACTGAAGCTTTCTTT.

This rearrangement joins TRBV7-8 to TRBJ2-2; 15 bases agree with TRBD2. The CDR3 covers 20 residues. The germline CDR1 and CDR2 sequences are SGHVS and FQNEAQ. The V and J ends lost 1 base and 4 bases, in that order; junction bases with no gene match: 10. The CDR3 protein is CASSLVGGLAGGPSTGELFF. CDR3 in DNA: TGTGCCAGCAGCTTAGTCGGAGGACTAGCGGGAGGGCCCTCCACCGGGGAGCTGTTTTTT.

There are a few counts of this clone. V and J are TRBV19 and TRBJ1-2; 11 bases fit TRBD1. This CDR3 region has 14 residues. CDR1 and CDR2 from the germline V gene are LNHDA and SQIVND (reference sequence). Unmatched junction bases numbered 5, after V lost 4 bases and J lost 7 bases. CDR3 in amino acids: CASSTDRGLSGYTF. The CDR3 bases are TGTGCCAGTAGTACGGACAGGGGGCTTAGTGGCTACACCTTC.

V gene TRBV6-4 combines with J gene TRBJ2-2; D ambiguous. Germline assignment: CDR1 MRHNA and CDR2 SNTAGT. The CDR3 totals 13 residues. The V gene lost 2 bases and the J gene lost 1 base, with 2 bases spanning the gap. The CDR3 coding sequence is TGTGCCAGCAGTGACGGGAACACCGGGGAGCTGTTTTTT. Translated: CASSDGNTGELFF.

The rearrangement uses TRBV27 and TRBJ2-1; TRBD1 aligns across 9 bases. The germline gives CDR1 MNHEY, CDR2 SMNVEV (reference sequence). The CDR3 extends over 16 amino acids. Trimming cost V 2 bases and J 6 bases; bases outside gene matches: 8. CDR3 coding DNA: TGTGCCAGCAGTTTAATTTTGGGACAGGGTGGCAATGAGCAGTTCTTC. Translating it yields CASSLILGQGGNEQFF.

The J gene is TRBJ1-1, the V gene TRBV20-1; tentatively, D is TRBD1 (6 bases). The CDR3 has 11 residues. Germline V gene data show CDR1 as DFQATT and CDR2 as SNEGSKA (reference sequence). V lost 6 bases, J lost 5 bases, and 10 bases lay in between. CDR3 protein: CSARQVTEAFF. In DNA, the CDR3 is TGCAGTGCAAGACAGGTGACTGAAGCTTTCTTT.

The rearrangement links TRBV30 to TRBJ2-7, with D perhaps TRBD1 (6 bases). The germline gives CDR1 GTSNPN, CDR2 SVGIG (reference sequence). The CDR3 has 12 amino acids. Trimming shortened V by 0 bases and J by 3 bases, and 6 bases separated the two germline ends. The CDR3 coding sequence is TGTGCCTGGAGTGTACAGGGCTACGAGCAGTACTTC. The encoded protein is CAWSVQGYEQYF.

This chain connects TRBV7-9 to TRBJ2-5; D unclear. This CDR3 is built from 13 residues. The germline V gene encodes CDR1 SEHNR and CDR2 FQNEAQ (reference sequence). V lost 2 bases, J lost 5 bases, and 9 bases lay in between. CDR3 sequence: CASSLSRVETQYF. For the CDR3, the DNA is TGTGCCAGCAGCTTATCCCGGGTGGAGACCCAGTACTTC. Full variable domain (remainder filled in from reference TRBV7-9 and TRBJ2-5): DTGVSQNPRHKITKRGQNVTFRCDPISEHNRLYWYRQTLGQGPEFLTYFQNEAQLEKSRLLSDRFSAERPKGSFSTLEIQRTEQGDSAMYLCASSLSRVETQYFGPGTRLLVL.